This T cell receptor (beta chain) was retrieved from a study of T cells in Graves' hyperthyroidism and ophthalmopathy (dated by TCRdb to about 2019). Broadly, across the study: Peripheral blood was collected at initial diagnosis, before any treatment. An independent validation cohort of around 20 hyperthyroidism patients and more than 15 patients who later progressed to ophthalmopathy tested prospective prediction of ophthalmopathy. The approximately 100 discovery patients were divided at random into training and test sets in a 7:3 ratio. After blood sampling, hyperthyroidism patients were treated with methimazole at a starting dose of 30 mg daily, and ophthalmopathy patients were treated with high-dose intravenous methylprednisolone. To identify TCR V-J signatures that set the groups apart, the researchers used a discovery cohort of more than 95 patients, made up of some 41 with Graves' ophthalmopathy and some 60 with stable Graves' hyperthyroidism. The paper reports TCR Vbeta CDR3 sequencing of 135 peripheral blood samples: some 44 ophthalmopathy, fewer than 85 hyperthyroidism and around 17 progressor patients. In about 6 Graves' hyperthyroidism patients, the study also compared T-cell repertoires from thyroid tissue with T-cell repertoires from blood.

Study-wide conclusions, independent of this receptor: No statistical method was used to fix the sample size in advance, and group allocation was not hidden from the investigators. Ophthalmopathy was separated from stable hyperthyroidism by a 13 V-J signature model, with 87.88% sensitivity and 81% to 82% specificity obtained in cross-validation and 80%/75% obtained in testing. In validation, the model predicted progression to ophthalmopathy a median of roughly 6.1 months before onset, with over 60% sensitivity and 72.22% specificity. Blood samples also contained most of the expanded thyroid clonotypes (frequency above 0.001), which suggests that blood repertoires may reflect thyroid immune responses.

Moderately to severely active disease, a Clinical Activity Score of at least 3, a NOSPECS grade of at least 4, and a duration under 3 months were present in ophthalmopathy patients. Any patient with an uncontrolled infection, another autoimmune disease, pregnancy or lactation was excluded. Clinical symptoms, serum thyroxine and TRAb, thyroid ultrasound, and orbital computed tomography formed the basis for the diagnoses. PBMCs were isolated from about 9.1 ml of fresh peripheral blood by Ficoll-Paque density gradient centrifugation. Trizol reagent was used to extract total RNA, and RNA quality was then checked on an Agilent 2100 Bioanalyzer. This clonotype was detected a few times. It has no known antigen specificity. Base qualities were left out, and no much larger clone turns up one base away. TCR beta CDR3 regions were amplified from RNA transcripts. A first-round RT-PCR of the TCR CDR3 used the HTBI primer set with the Qiagen OneStep RT-PCR kit. Libraries were constructed in a second round of multiplex PCR, after which size selection and purification were carried out. Sequencing of the libraries was done on an Illumina HiSeq2000 using paired-end 100 bp reads. Regarding the original processing steps: SOAPnuke was used to process the raw data, with reads discarded if the reads contained adapters or uncalled bases, had a mean Phred below 15, or lacked an exact constant-primer or identifier match. COPE v1.2.5 was used to merge high-quality paired reads, and clonotypes were defined as unique nucleotide sequences. MiTCR v1.1 was used to align the clonotypes against IMGT TRBV, TRBD and TRBJ reference segments. Only V-J combinations with frequency above 0.0001, covering roughly 99% of repertoires, were analysed. The TCS score was defined as the ratio of F50 (clonal expansion) to E x V (chaos), calculated using BLOSUM62-based TCRdist between CDR3 peptides within each V-J. Welch's t-statistics and random forest reduced fewer than 600 V-J features to about 12, which were used in a naive Bayes classifier (R e1071). In TCRdb, the public reads were trimmed at Q25 with fastp and aligned with MiXCR, with productive beta chains retained. Records with the same CDR3 protein are collapsed into one entry carrying the most frequent genes and DNA. Here the V and J calls rest on TCRdb's processing, not on the authors' analysis. Counted in this sample were about 380,000 distinct CDR3 sequences; approximately 17% of them appeared once. The ten top clones hold over 35% of the sample.

The germline V gene (reference sequence) specifies LNHDA as CDR1 and SQIVND as CDR2. Trimmed from V: 1 base; trimmed from J: 9 bases; junction bases lacking a gene match: 8. From its cysteine to its phenylalanine, the CDR3 spans 15 amino acids. The DNA shown is the 45-base CDR3, in frame from base 1. Sequenced sample: blood. This TCR derives from a man between 18 and 29 years old with Graves' ophthalmopathy. This chain joins TRBV19 to TRBJ2-4; TRBD1 aligns with 8 central bases. The DNA sequence is given as TGTGCCAGTAGTATAGGTCAGGGGGCTTTAGGCATTCAGTACTTC. Protein translation: CASSIGQGALGIQYF. Beyond the CDR3, the reference TRBV19 and TRBJ2-4 genes provide the residues; the full variable domain reads: DGGITQSPKYLFRKEGQNVTLSCEQNLNHDAMYWYRQDPGQGLRLIYYSQIVNDFQKGDIAEGYSVSREKKESFPLTVTSAQKNPTAFYLCASSIGQGALGIQYFGAGTRLSVL.